A single T cell receptor beta chain is shown here with its context. The antigen remains unidentified. Using immunoSEQ multiplex PCR, the repertoire was profiled, and TCRdb retains in-frame clones only, with some absent. The sample holds fewer than 150,000 clones, approximately 90% seen once. This entry is derived from a study of T cell responses to AZD1222 COVID-19 vaccine. The CDR3 is 19 amino acids. Germline V gene lookup returns CDR1 SGDLS and CDR2 YYNGEE. V was cut by 0 bases and J by 0 bases, with 19 bases left in between. General study results and limits: Samples come after the peak T cell response, not at day 14. The CD4 TCRs associated with vaccination extended across spike and predominated at 160-218 and 743-854.

The sequence was collected from an adult in good health. Material: peripheral blood, obtained on day 0 of AZD1222 vaccination. The V and J genes are TRBV9 and TRBJ1-3, with a tentative D call TRBD1 (5 bases). The CDR3 DNA follows: TGTGCCAGCAGCGTAGCTACTCCGGTCGGGGGGATCTCTGGAAACACCATATATTTT. It is translated as CASSVATPVGGISGNTIYF. Together with reference TRBV9 and TRBJ1-3, the CDR3 gives the full variable domain: DSGVTQTPKHLITATGQRVTLRCSPRSGDLSVYWYQQSLDQGLQFLIQYYNGEERAKGNILERFSAQQFPDLHSELNLSSLELGDSALYFCASSVATPVGGISGNTIYFGEGSWLTVV.